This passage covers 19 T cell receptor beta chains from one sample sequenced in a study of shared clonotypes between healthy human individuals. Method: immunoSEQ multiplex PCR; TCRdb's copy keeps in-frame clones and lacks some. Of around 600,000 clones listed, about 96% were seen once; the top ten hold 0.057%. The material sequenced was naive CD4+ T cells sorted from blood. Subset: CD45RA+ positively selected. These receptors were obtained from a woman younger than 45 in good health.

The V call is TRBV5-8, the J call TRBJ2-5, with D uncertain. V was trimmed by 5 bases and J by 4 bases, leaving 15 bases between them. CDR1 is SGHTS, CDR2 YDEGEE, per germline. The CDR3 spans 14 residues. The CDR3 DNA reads TGTGCCAGCAGTGTAGCTTGGCCGACAGAGACCCAGTACTTC. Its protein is CASSVAWPTETQYF.

The CDR3 sequence is CASSFTFSEQYF. CDR3 sequence (DNA): TGCGCCAGCAGCTTTACTTTCTCCGAGCAGTACTTC. The V and J genes are TRBV5-1 and TRBJ2-7, with D unclear. The CDR3 consists of 12 residues. V dropped 2 bases and J dropped 6 bases, with 9 bases sitting between them. In germline, CDR1 is SGHRS, CDR2 YFSETQ.

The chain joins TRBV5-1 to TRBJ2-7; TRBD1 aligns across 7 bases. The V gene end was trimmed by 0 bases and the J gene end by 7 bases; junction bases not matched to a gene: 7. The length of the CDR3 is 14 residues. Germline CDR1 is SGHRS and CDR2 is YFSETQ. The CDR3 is CASSLGTGVREQYF. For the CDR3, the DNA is TGCGCCAGCAGCTTGGGAACAGGGGTAAGGGAGCAGTACTTC.

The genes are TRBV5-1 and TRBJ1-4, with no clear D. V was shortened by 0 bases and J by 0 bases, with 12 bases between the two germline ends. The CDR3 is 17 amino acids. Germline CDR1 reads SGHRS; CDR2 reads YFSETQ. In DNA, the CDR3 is TGCGCCAGCAGCTTGGGCCTGGCCGCTGCAACTAATGAAAAACTGTTTTTT. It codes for CASSLGLAAATNEKLFF.

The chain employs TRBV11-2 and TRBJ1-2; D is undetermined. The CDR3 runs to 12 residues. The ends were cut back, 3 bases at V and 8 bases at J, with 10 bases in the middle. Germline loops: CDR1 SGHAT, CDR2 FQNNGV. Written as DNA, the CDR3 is TGTGCCAGCAGCTTTAAGGGTGGCGGCTACACCTTC. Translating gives CASSFKGGGYTF.

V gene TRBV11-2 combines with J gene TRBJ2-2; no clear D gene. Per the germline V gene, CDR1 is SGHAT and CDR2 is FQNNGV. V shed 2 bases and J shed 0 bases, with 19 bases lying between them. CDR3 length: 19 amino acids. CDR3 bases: TGTGCCAGCAGCTTACGTTCTGCCCGGAAGCATTCGAACACCGGGGAGCTGTTTTTT. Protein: CASSLRSARKHSNTGELFF.

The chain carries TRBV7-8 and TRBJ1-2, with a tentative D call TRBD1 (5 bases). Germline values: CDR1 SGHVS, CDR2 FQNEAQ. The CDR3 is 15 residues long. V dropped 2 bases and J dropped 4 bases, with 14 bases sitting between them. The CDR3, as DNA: TGTGCCAGCAGCTTATTCCCGGCGGGACTCTATGGCTACACCTTC. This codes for CASSLFPAGLYGYTF.

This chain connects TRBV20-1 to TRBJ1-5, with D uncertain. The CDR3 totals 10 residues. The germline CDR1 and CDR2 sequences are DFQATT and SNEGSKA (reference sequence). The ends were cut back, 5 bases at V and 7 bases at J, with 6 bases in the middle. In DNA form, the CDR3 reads TGCAGTGCTTTACACCAGCCCCAGCATTTT. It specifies CSALHQPQHF.

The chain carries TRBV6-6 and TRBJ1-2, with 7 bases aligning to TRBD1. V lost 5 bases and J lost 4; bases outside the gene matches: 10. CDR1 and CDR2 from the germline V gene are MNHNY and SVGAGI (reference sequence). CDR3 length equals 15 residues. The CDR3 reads CASSNRDRPVYGYTF. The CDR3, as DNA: TGTGCCAGCAGTAACAGGGACAGACCTGTCTATGGCTACACCTTC.

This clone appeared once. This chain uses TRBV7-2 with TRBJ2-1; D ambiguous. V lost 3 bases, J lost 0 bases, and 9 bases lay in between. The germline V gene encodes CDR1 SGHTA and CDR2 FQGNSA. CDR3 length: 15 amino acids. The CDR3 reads CASSFSSRSYNEQFF. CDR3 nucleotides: TGTGCCAGCAGCTTCTCCTCGCGCTCCTACAATGAGCAGTTCTTC. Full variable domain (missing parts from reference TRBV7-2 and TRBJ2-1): GAGVSQSPSNKVTEKGKDVELRCDPISGHTALYWYRQSLGQGLEFLIYFQGNSAPDKSGLPSDRFSAERTGGSVSTLTIQRTQQEDSAVYLCASSFSSRSYNEQFFGPGTRLTVL.

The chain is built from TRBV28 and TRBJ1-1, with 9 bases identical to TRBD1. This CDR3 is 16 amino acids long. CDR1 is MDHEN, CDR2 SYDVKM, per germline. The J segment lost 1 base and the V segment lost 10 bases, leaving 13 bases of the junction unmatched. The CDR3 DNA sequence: TGTGCCATGTCCCGGGACAGGGCAGGAGGGAACACTGAAGCTTTCTTT. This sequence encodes CAMSRDRAGGNTEAFF.

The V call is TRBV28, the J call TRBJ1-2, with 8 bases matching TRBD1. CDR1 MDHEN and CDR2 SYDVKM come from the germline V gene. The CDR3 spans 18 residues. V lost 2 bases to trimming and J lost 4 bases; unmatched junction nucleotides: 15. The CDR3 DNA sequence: TGTGCCAGCAGTTTACCCTACTTCAAAACGACAGGGGCCTATGGCTACACCTTC. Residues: CASSLPYFKTTGAYGYTF.

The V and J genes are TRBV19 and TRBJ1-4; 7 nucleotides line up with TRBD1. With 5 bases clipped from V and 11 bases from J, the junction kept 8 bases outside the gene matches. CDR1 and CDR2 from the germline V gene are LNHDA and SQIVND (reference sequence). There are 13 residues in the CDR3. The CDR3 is CASSPTGAGKLFF. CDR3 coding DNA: TGTGCCAGTAGTCCCACAGGGGCTGGGAAACTGTTTTTT. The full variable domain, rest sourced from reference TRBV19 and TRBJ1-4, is DGGITQSPKYLFRKEGQNVTLSCEQNLNHDAMYWYRQDPGQGLRLIYYSQIVNDFQKGDIAEGYSVSREKKESFPLTVTSAQKNPTAFYLCASSPTGAGKLFFGSGTQLSVL.

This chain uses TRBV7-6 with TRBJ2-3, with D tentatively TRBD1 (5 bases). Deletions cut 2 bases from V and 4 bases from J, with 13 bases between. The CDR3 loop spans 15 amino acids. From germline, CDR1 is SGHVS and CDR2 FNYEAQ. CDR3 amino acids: CASSLTGSASDTQYF. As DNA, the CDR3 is TGTGCCAGCAGCTTAACAGGATCGGCGTCAGATACGCAGTATTTT.

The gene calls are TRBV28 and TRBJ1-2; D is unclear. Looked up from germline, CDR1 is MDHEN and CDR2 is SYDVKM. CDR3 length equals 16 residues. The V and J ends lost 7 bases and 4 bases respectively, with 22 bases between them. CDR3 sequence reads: CASNYRRGNPSYGYTF. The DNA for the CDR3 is TGTGCCAGCAACTATCGACGGGGAAACCCTAGCTATGGCTACACCTTC.

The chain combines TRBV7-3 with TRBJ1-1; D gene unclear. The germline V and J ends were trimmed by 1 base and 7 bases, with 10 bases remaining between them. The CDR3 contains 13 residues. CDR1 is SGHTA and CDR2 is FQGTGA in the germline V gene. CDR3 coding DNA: TGTGCCAGCAGCTTAAGCGTCGATAATGAAGCTTTCTTT. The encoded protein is CASSLSVDNEAFF.

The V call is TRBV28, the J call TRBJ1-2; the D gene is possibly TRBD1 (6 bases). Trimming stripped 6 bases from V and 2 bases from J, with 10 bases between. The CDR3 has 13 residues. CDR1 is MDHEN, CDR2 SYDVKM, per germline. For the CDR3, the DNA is TGTGCCAGCAGCTACACAGGGAACTATGGCTACACCTTC. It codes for CASSYTGNYGYTF.

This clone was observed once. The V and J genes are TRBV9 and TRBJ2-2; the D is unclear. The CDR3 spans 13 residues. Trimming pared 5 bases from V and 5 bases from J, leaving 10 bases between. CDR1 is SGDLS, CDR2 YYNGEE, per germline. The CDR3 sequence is CASSTTETGELFF. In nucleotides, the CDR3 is TGTGCCAGCAGTACGACTGAAACCGGGGAGCTGTTTTTT.

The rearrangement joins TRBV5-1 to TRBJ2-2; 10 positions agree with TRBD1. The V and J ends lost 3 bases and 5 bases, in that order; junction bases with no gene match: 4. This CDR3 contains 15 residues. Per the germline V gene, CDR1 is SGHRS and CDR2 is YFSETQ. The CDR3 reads CASSWGQGLTGELFF. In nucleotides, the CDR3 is TGCGCCAGCAGCTGGGGACAGGGGTTAACCGGGGAGCTGTTTTTT.